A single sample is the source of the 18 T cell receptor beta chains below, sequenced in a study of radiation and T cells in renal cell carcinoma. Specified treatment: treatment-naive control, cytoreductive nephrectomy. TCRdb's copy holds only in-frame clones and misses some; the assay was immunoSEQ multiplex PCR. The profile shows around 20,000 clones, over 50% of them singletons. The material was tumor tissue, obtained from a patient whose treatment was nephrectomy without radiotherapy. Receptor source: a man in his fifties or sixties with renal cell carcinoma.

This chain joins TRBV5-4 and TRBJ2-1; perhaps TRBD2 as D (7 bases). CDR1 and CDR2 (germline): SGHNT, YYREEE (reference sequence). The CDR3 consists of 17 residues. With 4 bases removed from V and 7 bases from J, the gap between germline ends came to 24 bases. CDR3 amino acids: CASSPHLRGGGENEQFF. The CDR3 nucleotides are TGTGCCAGCAGCCCCCACCTGAGGGGCGGGGGCGAGAATGAGCAGTTCTTC.

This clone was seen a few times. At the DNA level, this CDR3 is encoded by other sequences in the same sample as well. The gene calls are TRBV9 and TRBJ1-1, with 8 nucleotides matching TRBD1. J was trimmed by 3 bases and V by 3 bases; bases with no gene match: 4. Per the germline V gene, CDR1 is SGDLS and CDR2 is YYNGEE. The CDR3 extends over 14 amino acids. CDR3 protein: CASSALTGDTEAFF. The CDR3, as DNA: TGTGCCAGCAGCGCCCTGACAGGGGACACTGAAGCTTTCTTT.

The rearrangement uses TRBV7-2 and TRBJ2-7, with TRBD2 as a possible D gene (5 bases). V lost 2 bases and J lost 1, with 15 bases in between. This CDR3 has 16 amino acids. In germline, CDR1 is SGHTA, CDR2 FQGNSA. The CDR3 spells CASSLSDYTNSYEQYF. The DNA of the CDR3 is TGTGCCAGCAGCTTATCCGACTATACAAATTCCTACGAGCAGTACTTC.

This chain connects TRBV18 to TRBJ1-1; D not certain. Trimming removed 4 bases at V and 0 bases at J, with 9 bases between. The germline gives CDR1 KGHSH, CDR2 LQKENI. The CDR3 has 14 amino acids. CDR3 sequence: CASSREGLNTEAFF. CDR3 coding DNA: TGTGCCAGCTCACGAGAAGGGCTGAACACTGAAGCTTTCTTT. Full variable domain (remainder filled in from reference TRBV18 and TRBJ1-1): NAGVMQNPRHLVRRRGQEARLRCSPMKGHSHVYWYRQLPEEGLKFMVYLQKENIIDESGMPKERFSAEFPKEGPSILRIQQVVRGDSAAYFCASSREGLNTEAFFGQGTRLTVV.

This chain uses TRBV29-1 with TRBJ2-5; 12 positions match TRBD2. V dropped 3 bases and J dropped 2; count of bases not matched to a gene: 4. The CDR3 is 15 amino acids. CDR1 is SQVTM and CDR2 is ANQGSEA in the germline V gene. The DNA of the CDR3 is TGCAGCGTTGATGGACTAGCGGGGACACAAGAGACCCAGTACTTC. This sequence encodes CSVDGLAGTQETQYF.

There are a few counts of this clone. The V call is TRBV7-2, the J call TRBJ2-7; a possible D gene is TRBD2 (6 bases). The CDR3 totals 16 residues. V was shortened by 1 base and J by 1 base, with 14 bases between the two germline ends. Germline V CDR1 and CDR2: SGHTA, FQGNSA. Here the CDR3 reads CASSLGSLARSYEQYF. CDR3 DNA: TGTGCCAGCAGCTTAGGTAGTCTAGCGAGATCCTACGAGCAGTACTTC.

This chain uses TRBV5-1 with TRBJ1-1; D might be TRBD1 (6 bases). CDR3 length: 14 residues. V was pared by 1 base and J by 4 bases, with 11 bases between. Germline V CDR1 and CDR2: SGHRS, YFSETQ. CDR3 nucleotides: TGCGCCAGCAGCTTGCTGCCGGACAGCACTGAAGCTTTCTTT. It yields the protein CASSLLPDSTEAFF.

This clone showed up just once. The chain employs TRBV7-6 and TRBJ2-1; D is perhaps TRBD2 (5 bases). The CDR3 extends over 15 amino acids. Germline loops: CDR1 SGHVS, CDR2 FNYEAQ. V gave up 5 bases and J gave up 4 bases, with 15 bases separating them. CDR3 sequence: CASSPFQRSYNEQFF. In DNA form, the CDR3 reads TGTGCCAGCAGCCCCTTCCAGCGGTCATACAATGAGCAGTTCTTC.

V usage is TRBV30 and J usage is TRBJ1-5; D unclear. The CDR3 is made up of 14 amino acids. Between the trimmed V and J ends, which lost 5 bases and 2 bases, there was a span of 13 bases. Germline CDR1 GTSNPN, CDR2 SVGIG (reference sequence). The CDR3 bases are TGTGCCTGGTCGTTGTGGCGCGGCAATCAGCCCCAGCATTTT. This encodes CAWSLWRGNQPQHF.

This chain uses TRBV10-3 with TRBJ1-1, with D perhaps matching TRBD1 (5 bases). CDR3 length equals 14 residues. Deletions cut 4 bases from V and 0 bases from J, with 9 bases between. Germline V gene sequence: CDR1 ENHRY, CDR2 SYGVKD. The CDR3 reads CAISAGQLNTEAFF. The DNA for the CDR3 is TGTGCCATCAGTGCAGGACAACTGAACACTGAAGCTTTCTTT.

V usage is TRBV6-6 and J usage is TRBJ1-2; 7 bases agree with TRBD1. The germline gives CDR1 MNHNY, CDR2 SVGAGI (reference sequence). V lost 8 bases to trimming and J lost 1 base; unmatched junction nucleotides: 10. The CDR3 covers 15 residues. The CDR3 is CASVPGQSVNYGYTF. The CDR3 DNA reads TGTGCCAGCGTGCCGGGACAGAGCGTTAACTATGGCTACACCTTC.

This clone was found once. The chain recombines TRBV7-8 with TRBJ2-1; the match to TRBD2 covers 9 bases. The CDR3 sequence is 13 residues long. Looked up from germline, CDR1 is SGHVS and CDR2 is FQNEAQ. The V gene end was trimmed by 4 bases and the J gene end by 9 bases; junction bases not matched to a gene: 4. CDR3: CASSSSGKGEQFF. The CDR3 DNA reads TGTGCCAGCAGCTCTAGCGGGAAGGGTGAGCAGTTCTTC.

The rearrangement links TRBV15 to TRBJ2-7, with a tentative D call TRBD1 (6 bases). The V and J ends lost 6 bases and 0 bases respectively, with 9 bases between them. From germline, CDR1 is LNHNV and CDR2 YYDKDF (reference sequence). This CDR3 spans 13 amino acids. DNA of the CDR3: TGTGCCACCAGTGGGGGCATCTCCTACGAGCAGTACTTC. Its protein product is CATSGGISYEQYF.

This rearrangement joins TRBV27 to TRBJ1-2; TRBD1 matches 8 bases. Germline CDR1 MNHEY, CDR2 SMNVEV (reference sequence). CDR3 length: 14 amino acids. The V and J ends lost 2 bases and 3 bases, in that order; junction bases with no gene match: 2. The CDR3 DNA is TGTGCCAGCAGTTTACAGGGGGCCGACTATGGCTACACCTTC. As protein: CASSLQGADYGYTF.

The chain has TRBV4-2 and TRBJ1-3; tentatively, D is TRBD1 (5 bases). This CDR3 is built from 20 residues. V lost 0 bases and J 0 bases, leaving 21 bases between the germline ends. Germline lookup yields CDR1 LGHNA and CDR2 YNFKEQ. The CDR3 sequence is CASSQDTPGRVGVSGNTIYF. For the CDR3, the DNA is TGTGCCAGCAGCCAAGATACCCCGGGGCGGGTTGGGGTCTCTGGAAACACCATATATTTT.

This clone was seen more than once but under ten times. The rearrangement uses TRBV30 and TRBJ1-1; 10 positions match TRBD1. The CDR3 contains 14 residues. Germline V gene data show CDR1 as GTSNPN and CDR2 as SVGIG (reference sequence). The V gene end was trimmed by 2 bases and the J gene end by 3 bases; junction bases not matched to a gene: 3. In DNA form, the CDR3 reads TGTGCCTGGAGTCGGGACAGGGGACACACTGAAGCTTTCTTT. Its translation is CAWSRDRGHTEAFF.

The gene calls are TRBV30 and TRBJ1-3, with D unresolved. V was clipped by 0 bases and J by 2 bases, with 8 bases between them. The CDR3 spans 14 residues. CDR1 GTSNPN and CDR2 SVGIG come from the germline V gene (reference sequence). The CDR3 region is CAWSVRGAGNTIYF. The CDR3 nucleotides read TGTGCCTGGAGTGTACGCGGGGCTGGAAACACCATATATTTT.

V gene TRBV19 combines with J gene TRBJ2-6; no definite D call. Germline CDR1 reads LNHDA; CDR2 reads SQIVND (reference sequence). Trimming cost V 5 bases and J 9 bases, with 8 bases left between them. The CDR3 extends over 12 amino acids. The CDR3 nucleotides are TGTGCCAGTAGTTTCCCGGGCAACGTCCTGACTTTC. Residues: CASSFPGNVLTF.